This entry concerns a single T cell receptor (beta chain). The target antigen is unknown. The junction had 1 base not matched to a gene; V was cut back by 4 bases and J by 1 base. The length of the CDR3 is 14 residues. The germline V gene encodes CDR1 MNHNS and CDR2 SASEGT. Every isolated RNA sample was fully reverse transcribed, so sequencing captured expressed TCRB transcripts. Measured with immunoSEQ multiplex PCR; TCRdb has only the in-frame clones, and not every one. The table includes 900,000 or so clones, roughly a sixth detected once. The data are from a study of beta chain features in type 1 diabetes. It was one heparinised blood draw, averaging around 100 mL, that each donor gave. The study's findings and limits: An over-representation of cells with high TCR expression could result from cDNA sequencing.

V gene TRBV6-1 combines with J gene TRBJ2-5, with 9 bases lining up with TRBD1. The sequencing sample was made of naive CD4+ T cells from blood. This receptor was obtained from a woman aged 18 to 35 in good health. In nucleotides, the CDR3 is TGTGCCAGCAGTGGGGACAGGGTCCAAGAGACCCAGTACTTC. This codes for CASSGDRVQETQYF.